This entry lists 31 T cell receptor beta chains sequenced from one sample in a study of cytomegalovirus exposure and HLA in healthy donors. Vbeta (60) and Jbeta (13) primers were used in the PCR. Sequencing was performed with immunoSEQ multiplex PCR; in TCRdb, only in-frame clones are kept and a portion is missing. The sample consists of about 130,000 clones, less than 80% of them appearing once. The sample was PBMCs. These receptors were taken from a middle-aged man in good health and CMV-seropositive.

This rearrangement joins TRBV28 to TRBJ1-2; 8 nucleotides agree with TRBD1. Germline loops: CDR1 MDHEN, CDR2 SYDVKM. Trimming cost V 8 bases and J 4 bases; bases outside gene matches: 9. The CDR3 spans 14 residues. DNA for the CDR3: TGTGCCAGCCATAGGACAGGGCTTGTCTATGGCTACACCTTC. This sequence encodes CASHRTGLVYGYTF.

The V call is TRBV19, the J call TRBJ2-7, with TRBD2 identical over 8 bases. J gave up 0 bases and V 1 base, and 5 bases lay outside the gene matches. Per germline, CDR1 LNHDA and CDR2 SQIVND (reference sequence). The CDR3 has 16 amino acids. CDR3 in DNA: TGTGCCAGTAGTATAGTCACCCTAGCGGGCTCCTACGAGCAGTACTTC. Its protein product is CASSIVTLAGSYEQYF.

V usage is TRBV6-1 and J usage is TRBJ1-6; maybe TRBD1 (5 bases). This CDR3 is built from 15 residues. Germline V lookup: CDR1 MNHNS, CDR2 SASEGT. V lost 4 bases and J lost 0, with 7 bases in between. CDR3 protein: CASSAQGSYNSPLHF. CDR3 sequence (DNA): TGTGCCAGCAGTGCCCAGGGCTCCTATAATTCACCCCTCCACTTT.

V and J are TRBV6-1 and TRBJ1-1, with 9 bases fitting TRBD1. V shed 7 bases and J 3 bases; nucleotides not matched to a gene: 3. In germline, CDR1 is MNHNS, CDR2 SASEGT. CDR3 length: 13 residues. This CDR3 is CASTGQGHTEAFF. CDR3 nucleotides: TGTGCCAGCACCGGACAGGGGCACACTGAAGCTTTCTTT.

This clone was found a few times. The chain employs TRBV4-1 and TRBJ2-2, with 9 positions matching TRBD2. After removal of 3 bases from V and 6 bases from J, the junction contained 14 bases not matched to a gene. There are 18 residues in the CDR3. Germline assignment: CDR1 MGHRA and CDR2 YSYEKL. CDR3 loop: CASSQAGEAGGRSGELFF. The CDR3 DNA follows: TGCGCCAGCAGCCAGGCGGGTGAGGCGGGAGGGCGGTCCGGGGAGCTGTTTTTT.

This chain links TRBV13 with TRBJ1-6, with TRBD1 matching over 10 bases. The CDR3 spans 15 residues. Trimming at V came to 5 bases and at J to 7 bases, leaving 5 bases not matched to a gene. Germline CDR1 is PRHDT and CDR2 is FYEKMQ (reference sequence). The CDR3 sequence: CASSPGTGVNSPLHF. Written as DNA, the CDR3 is TGTGCCAGCAGCCCAGGGACAGGGGTGAATTCACCCCTCCACTTT.

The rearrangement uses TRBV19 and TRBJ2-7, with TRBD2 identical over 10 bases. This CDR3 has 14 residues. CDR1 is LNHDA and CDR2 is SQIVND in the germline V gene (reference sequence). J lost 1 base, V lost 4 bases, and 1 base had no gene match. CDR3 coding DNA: TGTGCCAGTAGTACTAGCGGGGGTTCCTACGAGCAGTACTTC. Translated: CASSTSGGSYEQYF.

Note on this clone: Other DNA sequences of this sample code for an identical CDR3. CDR3 in amino acids: CASSLDTYEQYF. As DNA, the CDR3 is TGTGCCAGCAGCTTAGACACTTACGAGCAGTACTTC. The genes are TRBV11-2 and TRBJ2-7, with D hard to call. The V end was cut by 0 bases, the J end by 4 bases, with 4 bases between. CDR3 length equals 12 residues. The V gene's germline CDR1 is SGHAT and CDR2 FQNNGV.

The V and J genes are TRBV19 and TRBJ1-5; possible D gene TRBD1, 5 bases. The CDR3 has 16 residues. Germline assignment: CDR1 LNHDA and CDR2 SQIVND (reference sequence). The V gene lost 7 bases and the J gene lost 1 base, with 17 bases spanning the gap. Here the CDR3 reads CASTALWGGSNQPQHF. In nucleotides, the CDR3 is TGTGCCAGTACCGCTCTCTGGGGGGGAAGCAATCAGCCCCAGCATTTT.

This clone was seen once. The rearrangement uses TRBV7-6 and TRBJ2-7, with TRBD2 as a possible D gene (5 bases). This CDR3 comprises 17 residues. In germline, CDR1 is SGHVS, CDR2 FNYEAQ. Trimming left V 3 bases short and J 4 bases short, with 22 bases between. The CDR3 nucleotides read TGTGCCAGCAGCTTCTTTGATTTTGTGGCTAGCCGATACGAGCAGTACTTC. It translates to CASSFFDFVASRYEQYF.

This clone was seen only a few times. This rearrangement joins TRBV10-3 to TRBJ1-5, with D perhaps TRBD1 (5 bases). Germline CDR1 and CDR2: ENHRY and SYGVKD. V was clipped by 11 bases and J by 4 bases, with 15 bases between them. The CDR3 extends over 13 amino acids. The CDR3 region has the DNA TGTGCCTCGACGGGGGTAGGAAATCAGCCCCAGCATTTT. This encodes CASTGVGNQPQHF.

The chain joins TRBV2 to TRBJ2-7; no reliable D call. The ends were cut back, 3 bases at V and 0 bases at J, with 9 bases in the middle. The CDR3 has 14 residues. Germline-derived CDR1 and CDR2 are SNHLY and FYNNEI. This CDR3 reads CASSEWQNSYEQYF. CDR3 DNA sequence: TGTGCCAGCAGTGAGTGGCAGAACTCCTACGAGCAGTACTTC.

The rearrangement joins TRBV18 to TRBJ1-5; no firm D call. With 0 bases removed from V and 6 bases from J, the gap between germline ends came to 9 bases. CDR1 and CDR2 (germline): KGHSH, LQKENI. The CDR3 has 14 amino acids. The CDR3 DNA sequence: TGTGCCAGCTCACCACCGGGCCGGGGTCAGCCCCAGCATTTT. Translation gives CASSPPGRGQPQHF.

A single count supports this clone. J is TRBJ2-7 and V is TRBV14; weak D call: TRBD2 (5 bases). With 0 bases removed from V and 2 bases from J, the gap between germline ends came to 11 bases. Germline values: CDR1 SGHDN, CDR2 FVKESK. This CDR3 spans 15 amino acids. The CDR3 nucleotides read TGTGCCAGCAGCCAAGAGGCGAGGGCAACCTACGAGCAGTACTTC. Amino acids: CASSQEARATYEQYF.

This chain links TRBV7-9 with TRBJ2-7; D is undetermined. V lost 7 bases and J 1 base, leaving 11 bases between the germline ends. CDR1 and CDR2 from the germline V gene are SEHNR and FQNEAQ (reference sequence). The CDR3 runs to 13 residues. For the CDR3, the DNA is TGTGCCAGCACTTTTAGCATTTCCTACGAGCAGTACTTC. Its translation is CASTFSISYEQYF.

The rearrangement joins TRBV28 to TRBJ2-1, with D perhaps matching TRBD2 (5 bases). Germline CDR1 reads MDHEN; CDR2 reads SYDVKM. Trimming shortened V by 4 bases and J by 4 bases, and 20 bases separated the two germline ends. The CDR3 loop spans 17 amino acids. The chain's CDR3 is CASSYHATAVRYNEQFF. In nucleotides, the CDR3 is TGTGCCAGCAGTTACCATGCTACAGCGGTACGTTACAATGAGCAGTTCTTC.

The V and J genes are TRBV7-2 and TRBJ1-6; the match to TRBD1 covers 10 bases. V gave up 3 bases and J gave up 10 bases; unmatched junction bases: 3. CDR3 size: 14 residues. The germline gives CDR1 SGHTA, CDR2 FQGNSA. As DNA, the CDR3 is TGTGCCAGCAGCTTGGACAGGGGGGCGTCACCCCTCCACTTT. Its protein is CASSLDRGASPLHF.

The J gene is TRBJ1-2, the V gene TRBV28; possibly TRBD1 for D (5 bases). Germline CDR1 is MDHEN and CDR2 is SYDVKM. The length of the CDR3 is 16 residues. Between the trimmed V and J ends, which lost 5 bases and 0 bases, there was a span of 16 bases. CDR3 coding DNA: TGTGCCAGCAGTCGTGGGGCTATGGGGCCTAACTATGGCTACACCTTC. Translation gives CASSRGAMGPNYGYTF.

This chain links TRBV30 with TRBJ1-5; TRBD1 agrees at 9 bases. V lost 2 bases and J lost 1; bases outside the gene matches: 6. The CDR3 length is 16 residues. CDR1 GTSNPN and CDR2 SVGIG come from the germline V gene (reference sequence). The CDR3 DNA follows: TGTGCCTGGAGTCGGGACAGGGCAGTGAGCAATCAGCCCCAGCATTTT. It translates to CAWSRDRAVSNQPQHF. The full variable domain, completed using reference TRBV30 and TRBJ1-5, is SQTIHQWPATLVQPVGSPLSLECTVEGTSNPNLYWYRQAAGRGLQLLFYSVGIGQISSEVPQNLSASRPQDRQFILSSKKLLLSDSGFYLCAWSRDRAVSNQPQHFGDGTRLSIL.

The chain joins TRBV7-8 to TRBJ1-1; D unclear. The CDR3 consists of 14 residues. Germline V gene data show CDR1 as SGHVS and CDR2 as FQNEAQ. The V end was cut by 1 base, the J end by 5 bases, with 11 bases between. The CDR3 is CASSLEQTSTEAFF. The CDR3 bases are TGTGCCAGCAGCTTAGAACAGACGTCTACTGAAGCTTTCTTT.

The CDR3 sequence is CASSEAGTSVYEQYF. DNA for the CDR3: TGTGCCAGCAGTGAAGCCGGGACTTCTGTCTACGAGCAGTACTTC. The rearrangement joins TRBV6-1 to TRBJ2-7; tentative D call: TRBD2 (6 bases). The CDR3 spans 15 residues. Germline lookup yields CDR1 MNHNS and CDR2 SASEGT. Trimming shortened V by 0 bases and J by 3 bases, and 12 bases separated the two germline ends.

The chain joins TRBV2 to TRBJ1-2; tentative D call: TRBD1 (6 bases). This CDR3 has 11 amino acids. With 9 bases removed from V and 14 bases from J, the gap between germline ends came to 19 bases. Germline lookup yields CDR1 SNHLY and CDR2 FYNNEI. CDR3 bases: TGTGCCAGTAGTAGACAGGTCCGACGGACCTTC. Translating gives CASSRQVRRTF.

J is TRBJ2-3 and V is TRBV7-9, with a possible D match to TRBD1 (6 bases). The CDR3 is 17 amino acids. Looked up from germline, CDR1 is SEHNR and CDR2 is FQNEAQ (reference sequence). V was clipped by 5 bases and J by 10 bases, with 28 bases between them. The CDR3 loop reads CASSPPPGQGKGVAQYF. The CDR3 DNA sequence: TGTGCCAGCAGCCCACCCCCAGGCCAGGGGAAGGGGGTGGCGCAGTATTTT.

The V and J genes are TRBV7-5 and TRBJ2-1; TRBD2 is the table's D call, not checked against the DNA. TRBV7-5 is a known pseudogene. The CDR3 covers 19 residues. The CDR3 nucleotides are TGTGCCAGAAGCCCATGGACTAGCGGGAGAGAGGCTACTTTGAATGAGCAGTTCTTC. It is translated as CARSPWTSGREATLNEQFF.

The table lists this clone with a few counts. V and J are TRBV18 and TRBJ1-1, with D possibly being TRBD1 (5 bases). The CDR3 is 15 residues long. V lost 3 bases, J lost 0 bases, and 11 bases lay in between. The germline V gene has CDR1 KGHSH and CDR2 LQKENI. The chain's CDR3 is CASSPSGGVNTEAFF. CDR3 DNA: TGTGCCAGCTCACCGTCCGGGGGGGTGAACACTGAAGCTTTCTTT.

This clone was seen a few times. CDR3 region: CASSPWTGGISYNEQFF. CDR3 in DNA: TGCGCCAGCAGCCCTTGGACAGGGGGCATCTCCTACAATGAGCAGTTCTTC. The gene calls are TRBV5-1 and TRBJ2-1, with 11 bases that match TRBD1. V shed 4 bases and J 0 bases; nucleotides not matched to a gene: 6. The CDR3 sequence is 17 residues long. Germline V CDR1 and CDR2: SGHRS, YFSETQ.

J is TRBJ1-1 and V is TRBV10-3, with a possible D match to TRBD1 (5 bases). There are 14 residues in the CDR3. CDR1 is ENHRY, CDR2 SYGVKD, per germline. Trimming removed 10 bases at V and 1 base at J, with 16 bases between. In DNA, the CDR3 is TGTGCCACCTTGAGCGGGGGACCGAACACTGAAGCTTTCTTT. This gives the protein CATLSGGPNTEAFF.

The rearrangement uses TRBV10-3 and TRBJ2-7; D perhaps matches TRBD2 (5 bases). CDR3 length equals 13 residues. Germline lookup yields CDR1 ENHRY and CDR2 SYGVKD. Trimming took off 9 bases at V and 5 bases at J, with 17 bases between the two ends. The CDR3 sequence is CAISGGHRDEQYF. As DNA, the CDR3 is TGTGCCATAAGCGGCGGTCACCGGGACGAGCAGTACTTC.

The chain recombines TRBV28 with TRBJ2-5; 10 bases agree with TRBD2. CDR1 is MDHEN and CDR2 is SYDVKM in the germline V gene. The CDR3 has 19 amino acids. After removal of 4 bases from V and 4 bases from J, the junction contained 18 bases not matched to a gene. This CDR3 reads CASSSPGVLAGAPRETQYF. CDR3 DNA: TGTGCCAGCAGTTCCCCCGGGGTGCTAGCGGGGGCTCCGCGAGAGACCCAGTACTTC.

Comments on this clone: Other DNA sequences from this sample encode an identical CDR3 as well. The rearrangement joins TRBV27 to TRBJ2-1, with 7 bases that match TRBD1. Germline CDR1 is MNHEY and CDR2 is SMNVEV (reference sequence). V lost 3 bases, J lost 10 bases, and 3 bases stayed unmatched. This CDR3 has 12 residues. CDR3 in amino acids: CASSFIRGEQFF. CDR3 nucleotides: TGTGCCAGCAGTTTCATCAGGGGGGAGCAGTTCTTC.

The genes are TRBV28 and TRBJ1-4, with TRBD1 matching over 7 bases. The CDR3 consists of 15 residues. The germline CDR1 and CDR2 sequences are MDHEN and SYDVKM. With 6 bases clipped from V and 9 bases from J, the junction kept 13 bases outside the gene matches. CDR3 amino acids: CASRIGGTDMKKLFF. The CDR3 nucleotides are TGTGCCAGCAGAATTGGGGGGACAGACATGAAAAAACTGTTTTTT.